Reported below is one TCR beta chain. The antigen is undetermined. The TCRbeta library was prepared with unique molecular identifiers. Each CDR3 protein is one row after TCRdb ran MiXCR on the PCR reads. This sample has about 300,000 distinct CDR3 sequences, with over 9.5% found just once. The entry originates in a study of T-cell reconstitution after alpha-beta-depleted transplantation in children. CDR3 length: 14 residues. Trimming stripped 0 bases from V and 8 bases from J, with 12 bases between. Germline lookup yields CDR1 LNHNV and CDR2 YYDKDF (reference sequence). Findings and caveats of the study: One year after transplant, T-cell counts and diversity came mostly from newly produced T cells. TCRbeta diversity was high at day 60 in some patients (a result of surviving recipient T cells and thymic progenitors). Expanded graft clones, several hundred of them, were reportedly the source of alpha-beta T cells about two months after transplant.

The sequencing here drew on PBMCs, taken before TCRalphabeta/CD19-depleted stem cell transplant. The TCR sequence derives from a boy younger than two with acute myeloid leukemia, due to receive a stem cell transplant. The chain couples TRBV15 to TRBJ2-3, with D perhaps TRBD2 (6 bases). CDR3 protein: CATSRDREIGTQYF. As DNA, the CDR3 is TGTGCCACCAGCAGAGACCGGGAGATAGGTACGCAGTATTTT.